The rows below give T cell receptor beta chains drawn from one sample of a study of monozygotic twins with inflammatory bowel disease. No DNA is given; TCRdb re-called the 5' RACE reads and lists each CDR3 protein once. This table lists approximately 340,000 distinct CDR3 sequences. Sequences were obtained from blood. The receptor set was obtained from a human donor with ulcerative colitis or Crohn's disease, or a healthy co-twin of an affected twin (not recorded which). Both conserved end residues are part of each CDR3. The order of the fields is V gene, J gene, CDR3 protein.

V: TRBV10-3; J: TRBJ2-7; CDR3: CAISGIQGWQYF
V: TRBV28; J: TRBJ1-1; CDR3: CASSSPFLNTEAFF
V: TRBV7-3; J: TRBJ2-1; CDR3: CASSMDYPTYEQFF
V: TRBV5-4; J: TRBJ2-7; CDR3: CASSSGTSGINSYEQYF
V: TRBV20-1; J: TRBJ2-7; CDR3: CSASVLAGVRHEQYF
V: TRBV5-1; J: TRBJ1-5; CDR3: CASSLWGVSNQPQHF
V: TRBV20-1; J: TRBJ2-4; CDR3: CSARGGAVKNIQYF
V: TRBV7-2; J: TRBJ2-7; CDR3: CASNGLDSYEQYF
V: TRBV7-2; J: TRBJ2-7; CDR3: CASSLASGGGYEQYF
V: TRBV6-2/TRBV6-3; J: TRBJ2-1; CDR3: CASSYSFLASYNEQFF
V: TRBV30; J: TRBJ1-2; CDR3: CAWSAGTANYGYTF
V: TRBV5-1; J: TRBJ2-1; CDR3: CASRMGQGVYNEQFF
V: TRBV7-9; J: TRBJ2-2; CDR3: CASSLNTGELFF
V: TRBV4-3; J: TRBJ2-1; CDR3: CASSQGGQGYNEQFF
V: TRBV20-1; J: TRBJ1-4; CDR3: CSARPGEGAKEKLFF
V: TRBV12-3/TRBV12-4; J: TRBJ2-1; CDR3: CASSLGGNGFRNEQFF
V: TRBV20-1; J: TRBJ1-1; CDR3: CSANGQGEMRAFF
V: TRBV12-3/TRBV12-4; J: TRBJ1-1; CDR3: CASSLEMRGTEAFF
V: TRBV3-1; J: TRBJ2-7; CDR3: CASSRDSAEQYF
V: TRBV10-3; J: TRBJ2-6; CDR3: CAIRRHSPGANVLTF
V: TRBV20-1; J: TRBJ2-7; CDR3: CSARVGSRAYEQYF
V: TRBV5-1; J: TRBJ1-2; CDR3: CASSLEGPHGYTF
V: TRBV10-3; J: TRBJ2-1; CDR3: CAISSSGWQFF
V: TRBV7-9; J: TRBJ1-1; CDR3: CASSPSDRGARNTEAFF
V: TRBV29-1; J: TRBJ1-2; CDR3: CSALRDSLPNYGYTF
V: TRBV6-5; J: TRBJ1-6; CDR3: CASGAGALLHF
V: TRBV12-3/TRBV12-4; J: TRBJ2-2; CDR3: CASNPSGERLIGELFF
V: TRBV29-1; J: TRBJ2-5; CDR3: CSVNRQETQYF
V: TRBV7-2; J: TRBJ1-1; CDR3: CASRRTGDTEAFF
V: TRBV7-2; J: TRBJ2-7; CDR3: CASSSTRGTVGEQYF
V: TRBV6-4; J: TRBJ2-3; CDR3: CASSDKGVTDTQYF
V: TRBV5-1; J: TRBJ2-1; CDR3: CASSDPTRSGGKYNEQFF
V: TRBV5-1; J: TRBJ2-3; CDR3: CASSSGQGDPDTQYF
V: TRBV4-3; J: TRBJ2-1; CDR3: CASSQDGTGHNEQFF
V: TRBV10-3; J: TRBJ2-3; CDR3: CAISRLAGTDTQYF
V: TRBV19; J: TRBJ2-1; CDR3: CASSMRAHGRFPYNEQFF
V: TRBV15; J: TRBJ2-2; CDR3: CATSRDRADLTGELFF
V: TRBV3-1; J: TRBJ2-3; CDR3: CASGLGQGETDTQYF
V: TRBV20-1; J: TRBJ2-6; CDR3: CSASEGAGANVLTF
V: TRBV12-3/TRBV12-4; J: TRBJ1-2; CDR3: CASSGGTDYGYTF
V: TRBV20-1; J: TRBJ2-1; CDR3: CSATTGTKLGEQFF
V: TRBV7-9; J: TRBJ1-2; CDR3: CASSESRVGGYTF